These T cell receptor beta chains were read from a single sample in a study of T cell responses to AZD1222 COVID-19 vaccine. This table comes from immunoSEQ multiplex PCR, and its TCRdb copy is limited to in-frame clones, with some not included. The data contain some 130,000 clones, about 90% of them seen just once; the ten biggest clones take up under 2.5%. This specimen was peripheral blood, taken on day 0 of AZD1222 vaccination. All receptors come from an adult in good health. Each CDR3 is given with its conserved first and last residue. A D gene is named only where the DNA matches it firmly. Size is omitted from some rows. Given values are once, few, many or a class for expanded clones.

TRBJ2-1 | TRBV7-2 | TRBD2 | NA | TGTGCCAGCAGCCTAGCGGGGGGGTCTCACAATGAGCAGTTCTTC | CASSLAGGSHNEQFF
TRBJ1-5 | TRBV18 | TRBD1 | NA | TGTGCCAGCTCACCTCAGTCAGGGGGCGGCCAGCCCCAGCATTTT | CASSPQSGGGQPQHF
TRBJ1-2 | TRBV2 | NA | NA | TGTGCCAGCAGGCAAACAGGGCTGGGGGCCTATGGCTACACCTTC | CASRQTGLGAYGYTF
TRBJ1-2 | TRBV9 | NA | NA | TGTGCCAGCAGCGTAGGAGGGGGAAGGGACTATGGCTACACCTTC | CASSVGGGRDYGYTF
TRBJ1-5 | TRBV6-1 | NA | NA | TGTGCCAGCAGTGAGGAGCCCAATCAGCCCCAGCATTTT | CASSEEPNQPQHF
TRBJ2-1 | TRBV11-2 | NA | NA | TGTGCCAGCAGCTTAGATCCCTTCTACAATGAGCAGTTCTTC | CASSLDPFYNEQFF
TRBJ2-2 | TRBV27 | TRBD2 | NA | TGTGCCAGCAGTTTAGTTAGCGGGAGGGCCGTCGCCGGGGAGCTGTTTTTT | CASSLVSGRAVAGELFF
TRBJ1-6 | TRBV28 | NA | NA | TGTGCCAGCAGAGTTAGCAGGGATCGATCACCCCTCCACTTT | CASRVSRDRSPLHF
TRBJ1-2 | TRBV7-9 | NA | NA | TGTGCCAGCAGCTTAGATGTAGTCCTCGATGGCTACACCTTC | CASSLDVVLDGYTF
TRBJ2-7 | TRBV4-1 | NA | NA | TGCGCCAGCAGCCGCGTGGGGGGCTCCTACGAGCAGTACTTC | CASSRVGGSYEQYF
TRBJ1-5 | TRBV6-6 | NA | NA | TGTGCCAGCAGTCCAAACTGGGGACACTCGTCCAATCAGCCCCAGCATTTT | CASSPNWGHSSNQPQHF
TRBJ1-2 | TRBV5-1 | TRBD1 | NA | TGCGCCAGCAGCTTGGGGACAGGGAATGCTTATGGCTACACCTTC | CASSLGTGNAYGYTF
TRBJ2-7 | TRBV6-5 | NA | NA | TGTGCCAGCAAACTCTCCGGGGACTACGAGCAGTACTTC | CASKLSGDYEQYF
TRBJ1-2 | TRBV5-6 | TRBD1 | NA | TGTGCCAGCAGCGACAGGGGCCCCCTGCCGGGCTACACCTTC | CASSDRGPLPGYTF
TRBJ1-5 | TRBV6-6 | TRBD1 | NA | TGTGCCAGCAGCGACGAGGCGGGACAGGCAAATCAGCCCCAGCATTTT | CASSDEAGQANQPQHF
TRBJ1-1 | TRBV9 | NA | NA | TGTGCCAGCAGCGTAGAGGGACAGAACACTGAAGCTTTCTTT | CASSVEGQNTEAFF
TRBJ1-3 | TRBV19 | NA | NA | TGTGCCAGTAGTCTCCCTCTTAGGGGTAATGGAAACACCATATATTTT | CASSLPLRGNGNTIYF
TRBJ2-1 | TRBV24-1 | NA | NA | TGTGCCACCAGAGGGTCCTACAATGAGCAGTTCTTC | CATRGSYNEQFF
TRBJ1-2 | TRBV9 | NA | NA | TGTGCCAGCAGCCCTAGCGGGACGGACCACTACACCTTC | CASSPSGTDHYTF
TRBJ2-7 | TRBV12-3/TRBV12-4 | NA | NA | TGTGCCAGCAGTTTATCCCGCGAGCAGTACTTC | CASSLSREQYF
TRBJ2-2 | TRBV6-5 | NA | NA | TGTGCCAGCAGTTTTCCGGCAGCGGCGAACACCGGGGAGCTGTTTTTT | CASSFPAAANTGELFF
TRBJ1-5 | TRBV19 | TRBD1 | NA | TGTGCCAGTAGTATGGGACTTCCGGGACAGGGAGGTATGAGCAATCAGCCCCAGCATTTT | CASSMGLPGQGGMSNQPQHF
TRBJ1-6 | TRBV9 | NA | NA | TGTGCCAGCAGCGCCCTGAACATCGCTTCACCCCTCCACTTT | CASSALNIASPLHF
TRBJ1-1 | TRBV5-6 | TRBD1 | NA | TGTGCCAGCACCCTAGACAGGGACACTGAAGCTTTCTTT | CASTLDRDTEAFF
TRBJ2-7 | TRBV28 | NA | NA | TGTGCCAGCAGTCTCGAAGCCTACGAGCAGTACTTC | CASSLEAYEQYF
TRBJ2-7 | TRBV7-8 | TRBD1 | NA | TGTGCCAGCAGCTTATCCCCGACAGGGTACGAGCAGTACTTC | CASSLSPTGYEQYF
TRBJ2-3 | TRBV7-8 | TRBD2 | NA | TGTGCCAGCAGCTTCTCCAGGACTAGCGGGGGGGTAGATACGCAGTATTTT | CASSFSRTSGGVDTQYF
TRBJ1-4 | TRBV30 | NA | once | TGTGCCTGGAACGGGTATAATGAAAAACTGTTTTTT | CAWNGYNEKLFF
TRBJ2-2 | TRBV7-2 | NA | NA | TGTGCCAGCAGCTTTTACGGGGGCGCGAACACCGGGGAGCTGTTTTTT | CASSFYGGANTGELFF
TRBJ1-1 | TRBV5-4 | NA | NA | TGTGCCAGCAGGGAAGAGTGGGGTAATGAAGCTTTCTTT | CASREEWGNEAFF
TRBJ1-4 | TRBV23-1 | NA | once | TGCGCCAGCAGTCAATTGAGTGCGGTAGGTAATGAAAAACTGTTTTTT | CASSQLSAVGNEKLFF
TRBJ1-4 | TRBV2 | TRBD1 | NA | TGTGCCAGCAGTGAATGGGTCGCGGTAGTGGACAGGGAGGTGTTTTTT | CASSEWVAVVDREVFF
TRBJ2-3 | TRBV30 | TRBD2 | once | TGTGCCTGGGCGGGAGCGGGAGGGTACACAGATACGCAGTATTTT | CAWAGAGGYTDTQYF
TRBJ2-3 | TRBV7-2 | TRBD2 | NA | TGTGCCAGCAGCTTTATGGGTAGTAGCGGGGGTGATACGCAGTATTTT | CASSFMGSSGGDTQYF
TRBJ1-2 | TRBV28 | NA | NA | TGTGCCAGCAGTTTAGGGGGCGGCTACACCTTC | CASSLGGGYTF